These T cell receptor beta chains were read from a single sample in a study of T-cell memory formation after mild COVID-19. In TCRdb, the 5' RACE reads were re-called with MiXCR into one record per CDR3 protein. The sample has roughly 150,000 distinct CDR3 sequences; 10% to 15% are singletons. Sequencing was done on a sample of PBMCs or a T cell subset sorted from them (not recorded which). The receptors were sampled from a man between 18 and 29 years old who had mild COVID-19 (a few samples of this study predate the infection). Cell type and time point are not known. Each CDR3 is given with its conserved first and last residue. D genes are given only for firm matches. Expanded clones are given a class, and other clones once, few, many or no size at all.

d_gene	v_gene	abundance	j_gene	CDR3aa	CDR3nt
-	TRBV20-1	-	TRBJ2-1	CSASRADNEQFF	TGCAGTGCTAGTCGAGCGGACAATGAGCAGTTCTTC
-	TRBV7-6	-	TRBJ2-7	CASSSYRDYEQYF	TGTGCCAGCAGCTCATACAGGGACTACGAGCAGTACTTC
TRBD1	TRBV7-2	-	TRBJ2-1	CASSWLGGQPVGSYNEQFF	TGTGCCAGCAGCTGGTTAGGGGGACAGCCAGTGGGCTCCTACAATGAGCAGTTCTTC
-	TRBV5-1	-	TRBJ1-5	CASSWGPDQPQHF	TGCGCCAGCAGCTGGGGACCCGATCAGCCCCAGCATTTT
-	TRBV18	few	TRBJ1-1	CASSPMGAGLNTEAFF	TGTGCCAGCTCACCTATGGGGGCGGGCCTGAACACTGAAGCTTTCTTT
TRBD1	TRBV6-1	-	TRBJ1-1	CASSMTRGPNTEAFF	TGTGCCAGCAGTATGACCAGGGGGCCTAACACTGAAGCTTTCTTT
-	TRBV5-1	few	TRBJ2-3	CASSLARRQSTDTQYF	TGCGCCAGCAGCTTGGCCCGACGGCAGAGCACAGATACGCAGTATTTT
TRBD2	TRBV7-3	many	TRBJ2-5	CASSLAGVDQETQYF	TGTGCCAGCAGCCTAGCGGGGGTGGACCAAGAGACCCAGTACTTC
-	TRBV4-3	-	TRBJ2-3	CASSRAPGIADTQYF	TGCGCCAGCAGCCGGGCCCCGGGGATCGCAGATACGCAGTATTTT
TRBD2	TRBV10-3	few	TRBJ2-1	CASGGLRLGGEQFF	TGTGCCAGTGGGGGACTAAGGCTCGGCGGTGAGCAGTTCTTC
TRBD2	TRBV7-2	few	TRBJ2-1	CASSQTSGGYYDEQFF	TGTGCCAGCAGCCAGACTAGCGGGGGGTATTACGATGAGCAGTTCTTC
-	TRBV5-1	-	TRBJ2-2	CASNDYSNTGELFF	TGCGCCAGCAATGACTACTCGAACACCGGGGAGCTGTTTTTT
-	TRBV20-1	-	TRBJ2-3	CSESGTGTDTQYF	TGCAGTGAATCGGGTACAGGGACAGATACGCAGTATTTT
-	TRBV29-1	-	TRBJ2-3	CSVAGRTTDTQYF	TGCAGCGTTGCGGGCAGGACCACAGATACGCAGTATTTT
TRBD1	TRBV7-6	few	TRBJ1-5	CASSSLTGGNQPQHF	TGTGCCAGCAGCTCCCTCACAGGGGGCAATCAGCCCCAGCATTTT
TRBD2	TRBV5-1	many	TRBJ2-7	CASRSAGGNLYEQYF	TGCGCCAGCAGATCGGCGGGGGGAAACCTCTACGAGCAGTACTTC
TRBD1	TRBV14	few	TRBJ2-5	CASSHNRGETQYF	TGTGCCAGCAGCCATAACAGGGGAGAGACCCAGTACTTC
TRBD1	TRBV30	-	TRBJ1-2	CAWSPQGLGGYTF	TGTGCCTGGAGCCCACAGGGGTTGGGTGGCTACACCTTC
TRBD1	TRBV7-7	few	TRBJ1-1	CASSQDRSTEAFF	TGTGCTAGCAGTCAGGACAGGTCCACTGAAGCTTTCTTT
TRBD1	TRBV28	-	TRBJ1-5	CASSSLRQGSNQPQHF	TGTGCCAGCAGTTCCCTCCGACAGGGTAGCAATCAGCCCCAGCATTTT
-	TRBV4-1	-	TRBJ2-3	CASSQAPGSDTQYF	TGCGCCAGCAGCCAAGCTCCGGGATCAGATACGCAGTATTTT
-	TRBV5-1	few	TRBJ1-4	CASSVLQGSGEKLFF	TGCGCCAGCAGCGTCTTACAGGGATCCGGTGAAAAACTGTTTTTT
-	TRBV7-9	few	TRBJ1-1	CASTLDGGATEAFF	TGTGCCAGCACCCTAGACGGGGGCGCGACTGAAGCTTTCTTT
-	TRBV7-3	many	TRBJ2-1	CASSSRQGRINEQFF	TGTGCCAGCAGCTCCCGGCAGGGCAGAATCAATGAGCAGTTCTTC
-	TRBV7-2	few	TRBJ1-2	CASSLGAIGQGGYTF	TGTGCCAGCAGCTTAGGCGCCATTGGGCAGGGAGGCTACACCTTC